This TCR beta chain was observed in a study of OX40 agonist ivuxolimab in advanced cancers. Study summary: An agonistic human IgG2 monoclonal antibody against OX40 (CD134) was given. About 44% of patients had received prior checkpoint inhibitor therapy. One hepatocellular carcinoma and a couple of cutaneous melanoma patients partially responded.

CDR3 length equals 14 residues. In germline, CDR1 is SGHTS, CDR2 YDEGEE. V lost 4 bases and J lost 7, with 15 bases in between. The method was immunoSEQ multiplex PCR; TCRdb's version includes in-frame clones alone and lacks a portion of them. The sample consists of about 70,000 clones, around 86% of them appearing once. This sample comprised CD4+ or CD8+ T cells sorted from blood, obtained in a trial of the OX40 agonist ivuxolimab. The sequence was collected from an adult with an advanced solid tumor such as melanoma, head and neck, liver or kidney cancer. The rearrangement uses TRBV5-8 and TRBJ1-5; D uncertain. The CDR3 sequence: CASSPWGERQPQHF. CDR3 coding DNA: TGTGCCAGCAGCCCCTGGGGTGAGCGGCAGCCCCAGCATTTT.